By its share, the clone carrying this T cell receptor beta chain is medium-sized. Its antigen is not identified. The data stem from a study of metastatic and nonmetastatic thyroid tumors. Background on the study: Peripheral blood and tumor or nodule samples from malignant and benign thyroid patients were compared. The study's findings and limits: Across blood and tumor, TCR beta diversity in malignant thyroid tumors was reportedly significantly higher than in benign nodules.

Trimming removed 5 bases from V and 0 bases from J, with 7 bases in between. Germline V gene sequence: CDR1 WNHNN, CDR2 SYGVQD (reference sequence). CDR3 size: 14 residues. The entire patient cohort was treatment-naive prior to thyroid surgery. MiXCR re-clonotyped the PCR reads for TCRdb. The table has around 34,000 clones, 15% seen once. The clonotype was recovered from a male donor with papillary thyroid cancer or a benign thyroid nodule (not recorded which). Some clones in this sample may be carry-over from other donors' samples. V gene TRBV10-1 combines with J gene TRBJ2-2; D not resolved. The sample comprised blood. The chain's CDR3 is CASSSPPNTGELFF. The CDR3 DNA follows: TGCGCCAGCAGTAGCCCTCCGAACACCGGGGAGCTGTTTTTT.